This T cell receptor beta chain was profiled in a study of post-analysis software for immune sequencing data. Whole-study context: Recorded subtypes: relapsing-remitting, secondary progressive, progressive-relapsing; some patients unannotated. Study-level findings and limits: Multiple sclerosis patients had significantly lower normalized Chao1 diversity than controls. Elevated frequency relative to controls characterized several TRBV segments in patients, TRBV5-6, TRBV5-1 and TRBV20-1 among them. Under F measure analysis, samples from one preparation batch co-clustered strongly.

The CDR3 has 13 amino acids. The germline gives CDR1 DFQATT, CDR2 SNEGSKA (reference sequence). Trimming shortened V by 6 bases and J by 7 bases, and 18 bases separated the two germline ends. As for this clonotype: Its antigen is currently unknown.

Unique-molecular-identifier-tagged TCR beta cDNA libraries were used. The authors obtained 500,000 or so cDNA molecules from approximately 0.91 to 9.4 million T cells. MiXCR, run by TCRdb on the PCR reads, gives a single entry per CDR3 protein. This table has fewer than 850,000 distinct CDR3 sequences, roughly 27% appearing once. The TCR comes from a girl aged 5-17 years with multiple sclerosis. The sample comprised blood. The chain couples TRBV20-1 to TRBJ1-2; a weak D match, TRBD1 (5 bases). CDR3 in amino acids: CSAGKDTGTGYTF. The CDR3 DNA reads TGCAGTGCCGGGAAGGACACGGGAACTGGCTACACCTTC.